Shown below are 5 T cell receptor beta chains from a single sample sequenced in a study of early T cells in non-severe SARS-CoV-2 infection. TCRdb used MiXCR to reprocess the 5' RACE reads, holding one entry per CDR3 protein. Of about 61,000 distinct CDR3 sequences detected, more than 10% appear once; the ten largest clones hold roughly 1.2%. The sample here was whole blood, taken at baseline. These TCRs come from an adult who was a healthcare worker with PCR-confirmed SARS-CoV-2 infection or an uninfected control (not recorded which). The donor label of this sample is uncertain.

The sample holds many counts of this clonotype. J is TRBJ2-2 and V is TRBV7-9, with a weak D call TRBD1 (5 bases). The CDR3 covers 16 residues. Trimming cost V 3 bases and J 2 bases, with 13 bases left between them. Germline values: CDR1 SEHNR, CDR2 FQNEAQ (reference sequence). This CDR3 reads CASSFGAFPNTGELFF. The CDR3 nucleotides are TGTGCCAGCAGCTTTGGGGCCTTCCCCAACACCGGGGAGCTGTTTTTT.

The rearrangement links TRBV5-6 to TRBJ1-6; TRBD1 aligns across 9 bases. This CDR3 region has 16 residues. CDR1 SGHDT and CDR2 YYEEEE come from the germline V gene. The junction had 3 bases not matched to a gene; V was cut back by 0 bases and J by 5 bases. Written as DNA, the CDR3 is TGTGCCAGCAGCTTGGACAGGGGGCATGATAATTCACCCCTCCACTTT. The encoded protein is CASSLDRGHDNSPLHF.

The gene calls are TRBV5-6 and TRBJ2-3; 7 bases are a match to TRBD1. Germline-derived CDR1 and CDR2 are SGHDT and YYEEEE. This CDR3 region has 14 residues. V shed 2 bases and J 1 base; nucleotides not matched to a gene: 1. CDR3 in DNA: TGTGCCAGCAGCTTTCAGGGGGGCACAGATACGCAGTATTTT. Protein product: CASSFQGGTDTQYF.

This clonotype was seen many times. The CDR3 sequence: CASSYRGGSTNEKLFF. Written as DNA, the CDR3 is TGTGCCAGCAGTTACCGAGGCGGGTCGACTAATGAAAAACTGTTTTTT. The V gene is TRBV6-5, the J gene TRBJ1-4, with unresolved D. This CDR3 spans 16 amino acids. Germline CDR1 reads MNHEY; CDR2 reads SVGAGI. With 2 bases removed from V and 2 bases from J, the gap between germline ends came to 12 bases.

This clonotype came up a few times. The chain carries TRBV6-6 and TRBJ1-1; D not resolved. Germline CDR1 MNHNY, CDR2 SVGAGI (reference sequence). The CDR3 extends over 13 amino acids. Deletions cut 0 bases from V and 9 bases from J, with 11 bases between. CDR3 loop: CASSYSSDAKAFF. The CDR3 DNA follows: TGTGCCAGCAGTTACTCCAGTGACGCGAAAGCTTTCTTT.